This TCR beta chain is drawn from a study of persistence of HIV-infected CD4 T cells. A word on this clone: Its cognate antigen is unknown.

Overlapping HIV-1 Gag 15-mer peptides at approximately 1 ug per peptide per mL were used. CD40L/CD69 double-negative CD45RO-high memory CD4+ T cells were collected. The CDR3 spans 15 residues. The trim removed 3 bases at V and 3 bases at J, leaving 5 bases unmatched. Looked up from germline, CDR1 is SGDLS and CDR2 is YYNGEE. This was the immunoSEQ version 4 assay in survey mode. Repertoires were generated with immunoSEQ multiplex PCR, while TCRdb's copy carries only in-frame clones and drops some. Of about 40,000 clones in the sample, 78% were seen once. The origin of this receptor is an adult man with HIV who was CMV-seropositive. Here the sequenced sample was CD4+ T cells sorted from PBMCs after approximately 18-hour stimulation, taken from a patient who received antiretroviral therapy. The chain carries TRBV9 and TRBJ2-3, with 9 nucleotides matching TRBD2. CDR3 in amino acids: CASSALAGRTDTQYF. CDR3 bases: TGTGCCAGCAGCGCCCTAGCGGGAAGGACAGATACGCAGTATTTT.